Below are 21 T cell receptor beta chains sequenced from a single sample in a study of technical replicates of blood from several donors. The protocol was immunoSEQ multiplex PCR, while the TCRdb copy is restricted to in-frame clones and leaves out a portion. The sample contains more than 65,000 clones, over 85% of which appear only once. The sample consisted of T cells isolated from PBMCs. All receptors derive from a human donor in good health.

The CDR3 here is CSVESWGLMNTEAFF. CDR3 bases: TGCAGCGTTGAAAGTTGGGGGCTGATGAACACTGAAGCTTTCTTT. The chain recombines TRBV29-1 with TRBJ1-1; D is possibly TRBD1 (6 bases). Trimming stripped 2 bases from V and 0 bases from J, with 13 bases between. The CDR3 is 15 amino acids. CDR1 SQVTM and CDR2 ANQGSEA come from the germline V gene.

On this clone itself: At one end, the junction sequence differs from germline, possibly due to a read error. J is TRBJ2-1 and V is TRBV9, with TRBD2 identical over 8 bases. Germline V gene sequence: CDR1 SGDLS, CDR2 YYNGEE. This CDR3 comprises 15 residues. CDR3 sequence (DNA): TGTGCCAGCAGCGTCAGCGGGAGCTCCCACAATGAGCAGTTCTTC. Translating it yields CASSVSGSSHNEQFF.

This clone was seen once. CDR3 loop: CASSPPGGYTF. In DNA, the CDR3 is TGCGCCAGCAGCCCGCCAGGGGGCTACACCTTC. The V call is TRBV4-1, the J call TRBJ1-2; D perhaps matches TRBD1 (5 bases). CDR1 is MGHRA and CDR2 is YSYEKL in the germline V gene. The V and J ends lost 4 bases and 8 bases respectively, with 8 bases between them. The CDR3 totals 11 residues.

The rearrangement uses TRBV5-1 and TRBJ2-5; D possibly corresponds to TRBD1 (5 bases). This CDR3 is built from 14 residues. The V end was cut by 7 bases, the J end by 5 bases, with 18 bases between. Germline values: CDR1 SGHRS, CDR2 YFSETQ. CDR3 coding DNA: TGCGCCAGCTACACCCCAGGGTATCTTGAGACCCAGTACTTC. Protein product: CASYTPGYLETQYF.

In its sample, this clone was seen once. The chain uses TRBV7-8 and TRBJ1-1; D is unclear. This CDR3 is 12 amino acids long. From germline, CDR1 is SGHVS and CDR2 FQNEAQ. The ends were cut back, 5 bases at V and 4 bases at J, with 8 bases in the middle. The CDR3 protein is CASSLSVTEAFF. The CDR3 DNA reads TGTGCCAGCAGCCTCTCGGTCACTGAAGCTTTCTTT.

The chain joins TRBV5-4 to TRBJ2-4; 8 bases line up with TRBD1. Unmatched junction bases numbered 9, after V lost 2 bases and J lost 8 bases. This CDR3 spans 15 amino acids. The germline gives CDR1 SGHNT, CDR2 YYREEE (reference sequence). This CDR3 is CASSFSGTGEHIQYF. The CDR3 nucleotides read TGTGCCAGCAGCTTTTCCGGGACAGGAGAACACATTCAGTACTTC.

The genes are TRBV11-2 and TRBJ2-1, with 7 bases that match TRBD2. CDR1 SGHAT and CDR2 FQNNGV come from the germline V gene. The CDR3 has 15 residues. With 5 bases clipped from V and 3 bases from J, the junction kept 7 bases outside the gene matches. CDR3 region: CASSPGTTYYNEQFF. The CDR3 DNA reads as TGTGCCAGCAGCCCTGGGACTACCTACTACAATGAGCAGTTCTTC.

The CDR3 region has the DNA TGCGCCAGCAGCCAAGGTACCTTAGCGGGAGTCTATAATGAGCAGTTCTTC. This gives the protein CASSQGTLAGVYNEQFF. The chain employs TRBV4-1 and TRBJ2-1; 9 nucleotides line up with TRBD2. CDR1 and CDR2 from the germline V gene are MGHRA and YSYEKL. CDR3 length equals 17 residues. V lost 1 base, J lost 7 bases, and 11 bases stayed unmatched.

The chain links TRBV19 to TRBJ2-2; 9 bases align to TRBD1. The CDR3 loop spans 15 amino acids. Germline V lookup: CDR1 LNHDA, CDR2 SQIVND (reference sequence). After removal of 7 bases from V and 1 base from J, the junction contained 4 bases not matched to a gene. The DNA for the CDR3 is TGTGCCAGTATTGAGGGACAGGGGAACACCGGGGAGCTGTTTTTT. It yields the protein CASIEGQGNTGELFF.

The V and J genes are TRBV6-4 and TRBJ2-1; TRBD2 matches at 9 bases. The trim removed 4 bases at V and 6 bases at J, leaving 7 bases unmatched. The germline V gene has CDR1 MRHNA and CDR2 SNTAGT. This CDR3 contains 15 residues. The CDR3 DNA reads as TGTGCCAGCAGTGCAACGGCGGGAGGGCGCAATGAGCAGTTCTTC. Protein sequence: CASSATAGGRNEQFF.

The chain links TRBV6-1 to TRBJ1-5; a weak D match, TRBD1 (6 bases). The germline V and J ends were trimmed by 6 bases and 0 bases, with 12 bases remaining between them. This CDR3 contains 15 residues. The germline CDR1 and CDR2 sequences are MNHNS and SASEGT. CDR3 DNA: TGTGCCAGCAGCGGACAGTTCTATAGCAATCAGCCCCAGCATTTT. Translation gives CASSGQFYSNQPQHF.

This clone occurred once. The rearrangement joins TRBV14 to TRBJ2-1; possibly TRBD2 for D (6 bases). Per the germline V gene, CDR1 is SGHDN and CDR2 is FVKESK. The CDR3 has 14 amino acids. Trimming removed 2 bases at V and 6 bases at J, with 11 bases between. The chain's CDR3 is CASSQLRTTNEQFF. CDR3 coding DNA: TGTGCCAGCAGCCAACTTCGGACTACCAATGAGCAGTTCTTC.

This clone has only one observation. The gene calls are TRBV6-9 and TRBJ2-1; D gene ambiguous. The CDR3 extends over 18 amino acids. The V end was cut by 3 bases, the J end by 4 bases, with 22 bases between. Germline V lookup: CDR1 MNHGY, CDR2 SVAAGI. Here the CDR3 DNA reads TGTGCCAGCAGTTACACTCCCATTACTCCCAAATTTTACAATGAGCAGTTCTTC. It encodes CASSYTPITPKFYNEQFF.

This chain links TRBV7-6 with TRBJ1-1; 7 nucleotides align to TRBD1. This CDR3 is 14 amino acids long. V lost 4 bases, J lost 8 bases, and 10 bases stayed unmatched. The germline V gene encodes CDR1 SGHVS and CDR2 FNYEAQ. CDR3 nucleotide sequence: TGTGCCAGCAGCTCACAAACAGGGGACCGGGAAGCTTTCTTT. Protein sequence: CASSSQTGDREAFF.

The chain carries TRBV6-5 and TRBJ1-1; TRBD1 matches at 8 bases. Per the germline V gene, CDR1 is MNHEY and CDR2 is SVGAGI. Germline trimming cut 8 bases from V and 7 bases from J; bases unmatched to any gene: 12. The CDR3 length is 14 residues. The CDR3 region has the DNA TGTGCCAGCTCCCTCGTACGGACAGGGAGTGAAGCTTTCTTT. It translates to CASSLVRTGSEAFF.

This chain joins TRBV5-1 and TRBJ2-3, with 8 bases that match TRBD2. V lost 2 bases and J lost 3; bases outside the gene matches: 8. The CDR3 consists of 16 residues. The germline V gene has CDR1 SGHRS and CDR2 YFSETQ. CDR3 nucleotides: TGCGCCAGCAGCTTCCGAGCGGGAGTCGGTACAGATACGCAGTATTTT. Amino acid sequence: CASSFRAGVGTDTQYF.

The V gene is TRBV4-3, the J gene TRBJ2-3; 7 bases are a match to TRBD2. This CDR3 has 16 amino acids. CDR1 LGHNA and CDR2 YSLEER come from the germline V gene. V lost 1 base and J lost 0; bases outside the gene matches: 4. The CDR3 sequence: CASSQGGSFSTDTQYF. CDR3 sequence (DNA): TGCGCCAGCAGCCAAGGCGGGAGCTTTAGCACAGATACGCAGTATTTT.

This rearrangement joins TRBV6-5 to TRBJ1-5, with D tentatively TRBD1 (5 bases). The CDR3 loop spans 14 amino acids. From germline, CDR1 is MNHEY and CDR2 SVGAGI. Trimming removed 2 bases from V and 1 base from J, with 6 bases in between. Here the CDR3 reads CASSYRQSNQPQHF. DNA for the CDR3: TGTGCCAGCAGTTACCGACAGAGCAATCAGCCCCAGCATTTT.

The chain has TRBV5-4 and TRBJ2-1, with D maybe TRBD2 (6 bases). CDR1 SGHNT and CDR2 YYREEE come from the germline V gene (reference sequence). This CDR3 is 16 amino acids long. V was trimmed by 7 bases and J by 0 bases, leaving 17 bases between them. The chain's CDR3 is CASGHNSGSSYNEQFF. CDR3 DNA sequence: TGTGCCAGCGGTCATAATAGCGGTAGCTCCTACAATGAGCAGTTCTTC.

The chain combines TRBV30 with TRBJ1-3; TRBD1 matches 8 bases. V lost 7 bases, J lost 0 bases, and 2 bases stayed unmatched. CDR3 size: 13 residues. The germline V gene has CDR1 GTSNPN and CDR2 SVGIG (reference sequence). CDR3 DNA: TGTGCCTCAACAGGGGGCTCTGGAAACACCATATATTTT. Translating gives CASTGGSGNTIYF. Filled out from reference TRBV30 and TRBJ1-3, the complete variable domain reads SQTIHQWPATLVQPVGSPLSLECTVEGTSNPNLYWYRQAAGRGLQLLFYSVGIGQISSEVPQNLSASRPQDRQFILSSKKLLLSDSGFYLCASTGGSGNTIYFGEGSWLTVV.

This chain connects TRBV4-1 to TRBJ2-2, with D perhaps matching TRBD2 (6 bases). Germline lookup yields CDR1 MGHRA and CDR2 YSYEKL. The CDR3 length is 14 residues. V lost 1 base to trimming and J lost 5 bases, with 8 bases between them. Here the CDR3 reads CASSQGGETGELFF. CDR3 DNA: TGCGCCAGCAGCCAAGGGGGGGAGACCGGGGAGCTGTTTTTT.